This is a list of T cell receptor beta chains from one sample in a study of tumor-infiltrating lymphocytes in primary liver carcinoma. TCRdb ran MiXCR on the multiplex PCR reads and lists one entry per CDR3 protein. The sample includes 150,000 to 200,000 distinct CDR3 sequences, about 85% of them seen just once. Sequenced input: tumor tissue from primary liver carcinoma. All receptors come from a man between 35 and 55 years old with primary liver carcinoma and hepatitis B virus infection. The CDR3 runs from the conserved cysteine through the conserved F or W. D genes are given only for firm matches. Clone size appears in some rows only: once, few, many, or a class for an expanded clone.

TRBV6-1	-	TRBD2	TRBJ2-1	TGTGCCAACAGAGGGGGACTAGCTGGGCTTTATGAGCAGTTCTTC	CANRGGLAGLYEQFF
TRBV5-6	-	-	TRBJ2-1	TGTGCCAGCAGCGGGGCAGGAGCGGAGAATGAGCAGTTATTC	CASSGAGAENEQLF
TRBV5-6	-	-	TRBJ2-7	TGTGCCAGCAGCTCCTTGATATTCTACGAGCAGTACTTC	CASSSLIFYEQYF
TRBV6-2/TRBV6-3	-	-	TRBJ2-2	TGTGCCAGCAGCTACTCCTACCCCGAGACAGGATCGGCCGGGGAGCTGTTTTTT	CASSYSYPETGSAGELFF
TRBV5-4	-	TRBD2	TRBJ2-5	TGTGCCAGCAGCCCGACTAGCGTAGAGATCCTGTACTTC	CASSPTSVEILYF
TRBV28	-	-	TRBJ2-6	TGTGCCAGCAGTCCCTCTGGGCCCAACGTTCTGACTTTC	CASSPSGPNVLTF
TRBV29-1	-	-	TRBJ2-2	TGCAGAGGTACCCAGGGGTCTGAGGAGCTGTTTTTT	CRGTQGSEELFF
TRBV29-1	-	-	TRBJ1-5	TGCAGCGAAGGGGGAGGCAATCAGCCCCAGCATTTT	CSEGGGNQPQHF
TRBV11-2	-	-	TRBJ2-7	TGCGCCAGCAGCTTACGATGGATAGGGGAAAGCGAGCAGTACTTC	CASSLRWIGESEQYF
TRBV3-1	-	-	TRBJ2-1	TGTGCCAGCAGCCAAGGAACGACTATAATGTACAATGAGCAGTTCTTC	CASSQGTTIMYNEQFF
TRBV6-6	-	TRBD2	TRBJ2-3	TGTGCCAGTAGTCGGACTAGCCAAGGATATACGCAATATTTT	CASSRTSQGYTQYF
TRBV5-1	-	TRBD1	TRBJ2-7	TGCGCCAGCAGCCGTAAGGACAGGGAGGAGTACGAGCAGTACTTC	CASSRKDREEYEQYF
TRBV6-6	once	TRBD1	TRBJ1-1	TGTGCCAGCAGTTTCCAGGGGGACACTAAAACTTTCTTT	CASSFQGDTKTFF
TRBV28	-	TRBD2	TRBJ2-4	TGTGCGATCAATAGCGGGAGGGAAAACAATCAGTACTTC	CAINSGRENNQYF
TRBV4-1	-	-	TRBJ2-2	TGCGCCAGTAGCCAAATTGCTACCATCGGGGAGCTGTCTTTT	CASSQIATIGELSF
TRBV11-1	-	-	TRBJ2-3	TGTGCCAGCAGCTATGTGGGAAGCTCCGTTGGAGCTCGCACAGATACGCAGTATTTT	CASSYVGSSVGARTDTQYF
TRBV28	few	TRBD2	TRBJ2-3	TGTGCCAGCAGTCGGACTAGCGGGAGACGTTTCACAGATACGCAGTATTTT	CASSRTSGRRFTDTQYF
TRBV6-2/TRBV6-3	-	-	TRBJ1-2	TGTGCCAGCACCATGGATGACTACGCCTTC	CASTMDDYAF
TRBV4-1	-	-	TRBJ2-5	TGCGCCAGCAGCCTCACGGGGGGACAAGAGATCCAGTACTTC	CASSLTGGQEIQYF
TRBV29-1	-	TRBD1	TRBJ1-5	TGCCGCATTGGGGAACAGGGGCAGCCCCAGCATTTT	CRIGEQGQPQHF
TRBV28	-	-	TRBJ2-7	TGTGCCAGCAGTTCTCGACGGGAGTACTCCGAGCAGTACTTC	CASSSRREYSEQYF
TRBV29-1	-	-	TRBJ2-5	TGCAGCTGCAACGTCGGGGCGGAGCAAGAGACCCAGTACTTC	CSCNVGAEQETQYF
TRBV29-1	-	TRBD1	TRBJ2-3	TGCGTCGTTTCCGGGACAGGGGCGTCAGATACGCGGTATTTT	CVVSGTGASDTRYF
TRBV6-2/TRBV6-3	-	-	TRBJ2-6	TGTGCCAGCAAGGGCACGTTTCCTTCAGGGGTCAACGTCCTGACTTTC	CASKGTFPSGVNVLTF
TRBV6-1	-	-	TRBJ2-7	TGTGCCAGCAGTGAAGCGCAGGGACCAGGCTACGAGCAATACTTC	CASSEAQGPGYEQYF
TRBV11-1	-	-	TRBJ1-2	TGTGCCAGCAGTCTCAAGGGACTTGGCTATGACTACATCTTC	CASSLKGLGYDYIF
TRBV5-5	once	TRBD2	TRBJ2-3	TGTGCCAGCAGCCTCTTAGCAGCGGGAGGGGGGAATACGCGGTATTTT	CASSLLAAGGGNTRYF
TRBV11-3	-	-	TRBJ2-3	TGTGCCAGCGGCCCGGGGATCCAACGGGCCTTGGACACGCAGTATTTT	CASGPGIQRALDTQYF
TRBV11-1	once	-	TRBJ2-1	TGTGCCAGAACCTTCCAGGGACCGCTGGACAATGAGCAGTTTTTC	CARTFQGPLDNEQFF
TRBV11-2	-	TRBD1	TRBJ2-5	TGTGCCAGCAACTTAACAGGGGTGGGAGAGACCCAGTACTTC	CASNLTGVGETQYF
TRBV11-2	-	-	TRBJ1-2	TGTGCTAGCATCGTCGGGAGGGGTGGAGGCTACACCTTC	CASIVGRGGGYTF
TRBV4-2	-	TRBD2	TRBJ2-3	TGCGCCAGCAACCAAGATGCCCTAGCGGCAGATAGGCAGTATTTT	CASNQDALAADRQYF
TRBV14	-	TRBD1	TRBJ2-7	TGTGCCATCAGCCGACCGGGACAGGGCTCCCACGAGCAGTACTTC	CAISRPGQGSHEQYF
TRBV29-1	-	TRBD2	TRBJ2-7	TGCAGCTCCCTGACTAGCATCCAAGAGCAGTACTTC	CSSLTSIQEQYF
TRBV5-5	-	TRBD1	TRBJ2-7	TGTGCCAGTAGCTCGTCCGGGACAGGGGGCAACGAGCAGTACTTC	CASSSSGTGGNEQYF
TRBV11-2	-	TRBD2	TRBJ2-3	TGTGCCAGCATCTACCCGGGACTAGCGGGAGTGGATATGCAGTATTTT	CASIYPGLAGVDMQYF
TRBV6-2/TRBV6-3	-	-	TRBJ1-5	TGTGCCAGCAGTTACTCCTCTTACAGGGATAGAAATCAGTCCCAGCATTTT	CASSYSSYRDRNQSQHF
TRBV6-5	-	TRBD2	TRBJ2-1	TGTGCCAACAGTCAAGTCGGGGGGGTGGTTGAACAGTTCTTC	CANSQVGGVVEQFF
TRBV4-3	-	-	TRBJ1-4	TGCGCCAGCAGCCAAGATCTTAGGGCACGAAAAGAAAAACTGTTTTTT	CASSQDLRARKEKLFF
TRBV7-3	many	TRBD2	TRBJ2-2	TGTGCCAGCAGCTTAAACCCGGGGGGGATGGCCGGGGAGCTGTTTTTT	CASSLNPGGMAGELFF
TRBV5-5	-	-	TRBJ2-3	TGTGCCAGCAGCATCCCCACCAGCGCCAACACAGATACGCAGTATTTT	CASSIPTSANTDTQYF
TRBV6-5	-	-	TRBJ2-1	TGTGCCATCAGTTACCAGACTAGTTTTAATGAACAGTTCTTC	CAISYQTSFNEQFF
TRBV29-1	-	-	TRBJ2-7	TGCAGCGTTTCCCTGAGCCCTACTGGGGAGCAGTACTTC	CSVSLSPTGEQYF
TRBV12-3/TRBV12-4	-	TRBD1	TRBJ2-3	TGTGCCAGCAGGAAGGGGACAGGTTCTGGTACACAGTATTTT	CASRKGTGSGTQYF
TRBV7-8	-	-	TRBJ2-3	TGTGCCAGCATCTTATGTGTTGGATCCGGGATGGCCCTAAAGATAAATACGCAGTATTTT	CASILCVGSGMALKINTQYF
TRBV6-5	-	-	TRBJ2-5	TGTGCCAACTGTTACGGGGCGGAGACCCAGTACTTC	CANCYGAETQYF
TRBV29-1	-	TRBD2	TRBJ2-1	TGCAGTGGAGGGACTAGCTGGTTAAATGAGCAGTTCTTC	CSGGTSWLNEQFF
TRBV29-1	-	-	TRBJ2-1	TGCAGCGTGGGTATTGCGAGTGGAGTACGGTTCTTC	CSVGIASGVRFF
TRBV11-3	-	-	TRBJ2-1	TGTGCCAGCAGCTTTGGCGTCTCGAACAATGAACAGTCCTTC	CASSFGVSNNEQSF
TRBV7-9	-	-	TRBJ1-1	TGTGACAGCAGCTTAGGCCAACTCCGTCCGGGACCGAACACTGAAGTTTTCTTT	CDSSLGQLRPGPNTEVFF